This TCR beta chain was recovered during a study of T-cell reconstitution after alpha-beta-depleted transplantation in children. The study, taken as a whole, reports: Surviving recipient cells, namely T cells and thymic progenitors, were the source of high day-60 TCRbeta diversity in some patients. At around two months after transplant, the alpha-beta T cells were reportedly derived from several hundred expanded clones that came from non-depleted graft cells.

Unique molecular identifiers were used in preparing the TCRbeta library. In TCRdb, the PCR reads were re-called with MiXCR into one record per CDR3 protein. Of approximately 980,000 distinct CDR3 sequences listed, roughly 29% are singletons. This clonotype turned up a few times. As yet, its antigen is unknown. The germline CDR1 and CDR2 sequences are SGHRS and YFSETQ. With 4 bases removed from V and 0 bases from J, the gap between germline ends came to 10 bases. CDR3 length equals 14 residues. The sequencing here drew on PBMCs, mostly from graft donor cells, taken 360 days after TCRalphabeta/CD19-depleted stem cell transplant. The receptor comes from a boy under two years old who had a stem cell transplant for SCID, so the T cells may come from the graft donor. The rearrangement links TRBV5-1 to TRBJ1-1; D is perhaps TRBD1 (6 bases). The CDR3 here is CASSRGQMNTEAFF. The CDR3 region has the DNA TGCGCCAGCAGCCGCGGACAGATGAACACTGAAGCTTTCTTT.